This T cell receptor (beta chain) was recorded in a study of CD8+CD57+ T cells in acquired aplastic anemia. This CDR3 has 13 residues. The germline V gene has CDR1 LNHDA and CDR2 SQIVND (reference sequence). The V end lost 0 bases, the J end lost 0 bases, and 3 bases lay between the germline ends. CDR3 and TCR beta VDJ profiling relied on genomic DNA as the template. Using its own MiXCR run on the reads, TCRdb lists one record per CDR3 protein. The sample comprises more than 100,000 distinct CDR3 sequences, 48% of which are singletons, and 2% to 3% rests with the top ten. There are many counts of this clonotype. What it binds is not known. Study results and limitations: CD8+ Simpson's diversity showed no significant patient-control difference. Between patients and controls, about 30 CD8+ CDR3 sequences were found in common.

This TCR was recovered from a human donor in good health, serving as a control. The sequencing sample was made of sorted CD4+, CD8+, or CD8+CD57+ T cells (not recorded which) from PBMCs. The J gene is TRBJ2-7, the V gene TRBV19, with no clear D. The chain's CDR3 is CASSIDSSYEQYF. The CDR3 coding sequence is TGTGCCAGTAGTATAGACAGCTCCTACGAGCAGTACTTC. The variable domain in full, with the rest retrieved from reference TRBV19 and TRBJ2-7, is DGGITQSPKYLFRKEGQNVTLSCEQNLNHDAMYWYRQDPGQGLRLIYYSQIVNDFQKGDIAEGYSVSREKKESFPLTVTSAQKNPTAFYLCASSIDSSYEQYFGPGTRLTVT.